The 5 T cell receptor beta chains reported below all come from one sample, sequenced in a study of blood T cell repertoires in COVID-19. The protocol was immunoSEQ multiplex PCR, while the TCRdb copy is restricted to in-frame clones and leaves out a portion. The table shows about 190,000 clones, with around nine tenths occurring only once. The material sequenced was peripheral blood. The receptors come from a woman aged 40 to 50 who had recovered from COVID-19.

The chain is built from TRBV7-8 and TRBJ1-6, with D possibly being TRBD1 (6 bases). Germline V lookup: CDR1 SGHVS, CDR2 FQNEAQ. CDR3 length equals 15 residues. V dropped 5 bases and J dropped 8 bases, with 16 bases sitting between them. The DNA of the CDR3 is TGTGCCAGCAGCGGACAGCTCGACAGCGATTCACCCCTCCACTTT. It specifies CASSGQLDSDSPLHF. The whole variable domain, remainder taken from reference TRBV7-8 and TRBJ1-6, is GAGVSQSPRYKVAKRGQDVALRCDPISGHVSLFWYQQALGQGPEFLTYFQNEAQLDKSGLPSDRFFAERPEGSVSTLKIQRTQQEDSAVYLCASSGQLDSDSPLHFGNGTRLTVT.

The gene calls are TRBV15 and TRBJ1-5; D perhaps matches TRBD1 (5 bases). Germline-derived CDR1 and CDR2 are LNHNV and YYDKDF (reference sequence). The CDR3 is 16 residues long. Trimming cost V 0 bases and J 1 base, with 10 bases left between them. In DNA form, the CDR3 reads TGTGCCACCAGCAGAGAAAGGGGAGGGAGCAATCAGCCCCAGCATTTT. Translation: CATSRERGGSNQPQHF.

The chain recombines TRBV6-5 with TRBJ1-1, with TRBD1 matching over 7 bases. The CDR3 is 14 amino acids. Trimming removed 4 bases from V and 1 base from J; junction bases left unmatched: 3. The germline gives CDR1 MNHEY, CDR2 SVGAGI. The CDR3 reads CASSFGDRNTEAFF. The CDR3 region has the DNA TGTGCCAGCAGTTTTGGGGACAGGAACACTGAAGCTTTCTTT.

V usage is TRBV7-8 and J usage is TRBJ2-3; the match to TRBD2 covers 11 bases. V lost 4 bases to trimming and J lost 8 bases; unmatched junction nucleotides: 14. The germline V gene has CDR1 SGHVS and CDR2 FQNEAQ. There are 17 residues in the CDR3. CDR3 sequence reads: CASSSLAGEGPVSTQYF. In nucleotides, the CDR3 is TGTGCCAGCAGCTCACTAGCGGGAGAGGGGCCCGTGTCTACGCAGTATTTT.

The genes are TRBV30 and TRBJ1-2; weak D call: TRBD1 (5 bases). V was trimmed by 4 bases and J by 6 bases, leaving 18 bases between them. The germline V gene encodes CDR1 GTSNPN and CDR2 SVGIG (reference sequence). This CDR3 region has 14 residues. Written as DNA, the CDR3 is TGTGCCTGGAATCAGGGTCTAGGGTTTAATGGCTACACCTTC. Translation gives CAWNQGLGFNGYTF.